The T cell receptor beta chain under discussion was sequenced for a study of blood T cell repertoires in COVID-19. Across the study: The United States, Italy and Spain were the sources of the acute and convalescent COVID-19 samples. PBMCs, B-cell-depleted T cells, or T cells were the source of the cDNA or gDNA that made up the material.

V was clipped by 6 bases and J by 2 bases; unmatched bases: 5. The germline V gene encodes CDR1 MNHEY and CDR2 SVGAGI. This CDR3 contains 14 residues. The authors' processing: Amplification of reference gene primers provided the estimated nucleated cell counts. Profiling relied on immunoSEQ multiplex PCR, and the TCRdb table lists in-frame clones only, not all of them. The V and J calls and clone size are taken from that table; D and trimming were inferred from the DNA. Seen here are about 140,000 clones, 84% observed once, and the top ten hold about 40%. The chain links TRBV6-5 to TRBJ1-1, with TRBD1 matching 8 bases. The receptor comes from a human donor in a cohort sampled during active COVID-19. The sample was peripheral blood. The CDR3 nucleotides read TGTGCCAGCAGCTTAGGACAGGGAAACACTGAAGCTTTCTTT. Amino acid sequence: CASSLGQGNTEAFF.